The rows below give T cell receptor beta chains drawn from one sample of a study of cytomegalovirus exposure and HLA in healthy donors. Assay used: immunoSEQ multiplex PCR; TCRdb lists only in-frame clones, some missing. The table includes more than 90,000 clones, 75% to 90% detected once. Sample: PBMCs. The receptors here all came from a young man in good health and CMV-seronegative. Each CDR3 is given with its conserved first and last residue. Each record gives: V gene, J gene, D gene, CDR3 length, clone size, CDR3 DNA, CDR3 protein. A D gene is named only where the DNA matches it firmly. Not every row has a clone size; where given, it reads once, few, many or a size class.

V: TRBV7-2; J: TRBJ2-2; D: .; length: 14; size: few; DNA: TGTGCCAGCACTCCCGACCTTCAGGACGGGGAGCTGTTTTTT; CDR3: CASTPDLQDGELFF
V: TRBV5-4; J: TRBJ1-6; D: .; length: 13; size: once; DNA: TGTGCCAGCAGCTTAACAGGGAATTCACCCCTCCACTTT; CDR3: CASSLTGNSPLHF
V: TRBV28; J: TRBJ2-1; D: .; length: 14; size: .; DNA: TGTGCCAGCAGTTTTGGGCTAGCGCACAATGAGCAGTTCTTC; CDR3: CASSFGLAHNEQFF
V: TRBV5-8; J: TRBJ2-3; D: TRBD2; length: 14; size: .; DNA: TGTGCCAGCAGTAGCGGGACCGGCACAGATACGCAGTATTTT; CDR3: CASSSGTGTDTQYF
V: TRBV5-1; J: TRBJ1-2; D: TRBD1; length: 14; size: .; DNA: TGCGCCAGCAGCTCCGGGACAGGGTACTATGGCTACACCTTC; CDR3: CASSSGTGYYGYTF
V: TRBV28; J: TRBJ2-4; D: .; length: 16; size: .; DNA: TGTGCCAGCAGCCGCAGTTCTCGTCGTGACAAAAACATTCAGTACTTC; CDR3: CASSRSSRRDKNIQYF
V: TRBV5-1; J: TRBJ2-2; D: .; length: 15; size: .; DNA: TGCGCCAGCAGCTTAGTCGAGAGAATCACCGGGGAGCTGTTTTTT; CDR3: CASSLVERITGELFF
V: TRBV4-2; J: TRBJ2-2; D: .; length: 17; size: .; DNA: TGTGCCAGCAGCCAAGGGATGGCAGGGGCCCGCACCGGGGAGCTGTTTTTT; CDR3: CASSQGMAGARTGELFF
V: TRBV7-3; J: TRBJ2-5; D: TRBD2; length: 15; size: .; DNA: TGTGCCAGCAGCCTTCTGGCGGGGGGCCAAGAGACCCAGTACTTC; CDR3: CASSLLAGGQETQYF
V: TRBV6-1; J: TRBJ1-1; D: .; length: 11; size: .; DNA: TGTGCCAGCCTGGCAGGATATTCAGCTTTCTTT; CDR3: CASLAGYSAFF
V: TRBV7-9; J: TRBJ1-5; D: TRBD1; length: 15; size: once; DNA: TGTGCCAGCAGCTTAGCGACAGGGGTCGAGCAGCCCCAGCATTTT; CDR3: CASSLATGVEQPQHF
V: TRBV30; J: TRBJ1-5; D: .; length: 17; size: once; DNA: TGTGCCTGGAGTGCTAGTAGGACAGACTATAGCAATCAGCCCCAGCATTTT; CDR3: CAWSASRTDYSNQPQHF
V: TRBV30; J: TRBJ2-5; D: TRBD1; length: 17; size: .; DNA: TGTGCCTGGAGTTACCTATACCGGGACAGGGGTCAAGAGACCCAGTACTTC; CDR3: CAWSYLYRDRGQETQYF
V: TRBV7-3; J: TRBJ2-7; D: .; length: 13; size: .; DNA: TGTGCCAGCAGCTCCCAGACTACGGGCGAGCAGTACTTC; CDR3: CASSSQTTGEQYF
V: TRBV5-4; J: TRBJ1-1; D: TRBD1; length: 15; size: .; DNA: TGTGCCAGCAGCTCGGCCGGGACAGGGGGTACTGAAGCTTTCTTT; CDR3: CASSSAGTGGTEAFF
V: TRBV2; J: TRBJ2-1; D: .; length: 14; size: few; DNA: TGTGCCAGCAGTCTCCTTCGGACAGACAATGAGCAGTTCTTC; CDR3: CASSLLRTDNEQFF
V: TRBV12-5; J: TRBJ2-1; D: TRBD2; length: 15; size: .; DNA: TGTGCTAGTGGTTCGGTTGGCGGGGGGAACAATGAGCAGTTCTTC; CDR3: CASGSVGGGNNEQFF
V: TRBV30; J: TRBJ2-7; D: .; length: 14; size: .; DNA: TGTGCCTGGGGCCCCAAACGCAGGCAATACGAGCAGTACTTC; CDR3: CAWGPKRRQYEQYF
V: TRBV28; J: TRBJ2-7; D: .; length: 15; size: .; DNA: TGTGCCAGCAGTTTATATCAGTCCAGCTCCTACGAGCAGTACTTC; CDR3: CASSLYQSSSYEQYF
V: TRBV4-2; J: TRBJ1-1; D: TRBD1; length: 15; size: once; DNA: TGTGCCAGCAGCCAAGAGGGGACAGGGGACACTGAAGCTTTCTTT; CDR3: CASSQEGTGDTEAFF
V: TRBV6-6; J: TRBJ2-7; D: TRBD2; length: 13; size: .; DNA: TGTGCCAGCAGAAGCGGGGGGGCGTCCGAGCAGTACTTC; CDR3: CASRSGGASEQYF
V: TRBV7-8; J: TRBJ2-5; D: TRBD2; length: 14; size: .; DNA: TGTGCCAGCAGCTTAGTGGGACTAGAAGAGACCCAGTACTTC; CDR3: CASSLVGLEETQYF
V: TRBV20-1; J: TRBJ1-2; D: .; length: 11; size: .; DNA: TGCAGTGCTAGTCAGGGCAGTGGCTACACCTTC; CDR3: CSASQGSGYTF
V: TRBV18; J: TRBJ2-3; D: .; length: 14; size: .; DNA: TGTGCCAGCTCACCAGCGGGGTCGGGGGATACGCAGTATTTT; CDR3: CASSPAGSGDTQYF
V: TRBV30; J: TRBJ2-3; D: TRBD1; length: 13; size: .; DNA: TGTGCCTGGAGTGAGGGGGCGCCAGATACGCAGTATTTT; CDR3: CAWSEGAPDTQYF
V: TRBV7-3; J: TRBJ2-7; D: TRBD1; length: 14; size: once; DNA: TGTGCCAGCAGCTTAACCGGGACAGGGAGCGAGCAGTACTTC; CDR3: CASSLTGTGSEQYF
V: TRBV5-5; J: TRBJ2-7; D: .; length: 15; size: .; DNA: TGTGCCAGCAGTCCGGCGGTAGTCGGAACCTCCGAGCAGTACTTC; CDR3: CASSPAVVGTSEQYF